The 32 T cell receptor beta chains given below trace back to one sample, sequenced in a study of response to subunit inactivated influenza vaccine. One entry per CDR3 protein results from TCRdb running MiXCR on the RT-PCR reads. The sample contains 650,000 to 850,000 distinct CDR3 sequences, about 15% of which appear only once. The specimen was PBMCs from blood, collected around two weeks before vaccination. The receptor source for this set is a man in his fifties who received an inactivated influenza vaccine.

This clonotype was counted only a few times. The rearrangement joins TRBV20-1 to TRBJ2-5; D is uncertain. The germline V gene encodes CDR1 DFQATT and CDR2 SNEGSKA (reference sequence). Deletions cut 3 bases from V and 5 bases from J, with 13 bases between. CDR3 length: 13 amino acids. In DNA, the CDR3 is TGCAGTGCTAGTTCAGTGGTTGTGGAGACCCAGTACTTC. Its protein is CSASSVVVETQYF.

This clonotype was detected only a few times. J is TRBJ2-2 and V is TRBV7-3; TRBD1 is a possible D gene (5 bases). This CDR3 comprises 16 residues. Trimming removed 0 bases at V and 7 bases at J, with 15 bases between. The germline gives CDR1 SGHTA, CDR2 FQGTGA. The CDR3 protein is CASSLTPQGTGGELFF. In nucleotides, the CDR3 is TGTGCCAGCAGCTTAACGCCCCAGGGAACGGGCGGGGAGCTGTTTTTT.

A few counts support this clonotype. This chain joins TRBV27 and TRBJ2-7; D perhaps matches TRBD2 (6 bases). V was cut by 0 bases and J by 6 bases, with 9 bases left in between. The CDR3 totals 13 residues. The germline CDR1 and CDR2 sequences are MNHEY and SMNVEV (reference sequence). CDR3 loop: CASSLSWRGEQYF. The CDR3 DNA follows: TGTGCCAGCAGTTTATCGTGGAGGGGCGAGCAGTACTTC.

The chain uses TRBV4-2 and TRBJ2-3; D remains ambiguous. The V end lost 0 bases, the J end lost 1 base, and 8 bases lay between the germline ends. The germline V gene has CDR1 LGHNA and CDR2 YNFKEQ. The CDR3 has 15 amino acids. The CDR3 reads CASSQDELRTDTQYF. CDR3 sequence (DNA): TGTGCCAGCAGCCAAGATGAGCTACGCACAGATACGCAGTATTTT.

The chain combines TRBV27 with TRBJ2-5, with 8 bases that match TRBD2. Germline trimming cut 8 bases from V and 3 bases from J; bases unmatched to any gene: 11. The V gene's germline CDR1 is MNHEY and CDR2 SMNVEV (reference sequence). The CDR3 sequence is 15 residues long. CDR3 coding DNA: TGTGCCAGCTCCGCGGGACTAGTATCCGAAGAGACCCAGTACTTC. Translation: CASSAGLVSEETQYF.

There are many counts of this clonotype. This chain connects TRBV4-2 to TRBJ1-2, with TRBD1 as a possible D gene (6 bases). Germline assignment: CDR1 LGHNA and CDR2 YNFKEQ. CDR3 length equals 15 residues. V was trimmed by 1 base and J by 7 bases, leaving 16 bases between them. DNA for the CDR3: TGTGCCAGCAGCCAAGCGGTACTGGGGGCTGGTGGCTACACCTTC. As protein: CASSQAVLGAGGYTF.

The rearrangement uses TRBV29-1 and TRBJ2-3; possibly TRBD2 for D (5 bases). Trimming took 0 bases from V and 5 from J, leaving 18 bases between them. The germline V gene encodes CDR1 SQVTM and CDR2 ANQGSEA. The CDR3 is made up of 16 amino acids. CDR3: CSVEDLGEHGGDTQYF. In DNA, the CDR3 is TGCAGCGTTGAAGATCTCGGGGAGCACGGCGGAGATACGCAGTATTTT.

A few counts support this clonotype. The chain couples TRBV20-1 to TRBJ1-5; D not resolved. Germline CDR1 reads DFQATT; CDR2 reads SNEGSKA (reference sequence). V lost 1 base and J 0 bases, leaving 4 bases between the germline ends. The CDR3 extends over 13 amino acids. In DNA form, the CDR3 reads TGCAGTGCTAGAGGCAATAGCAATCAGCCCCAGCATTTT. Amino acids: CSARGNSNQPQHF.

This chain connects TRBV6-2 or TRBV6-3 to TRBJ2-7, with 9 bases lining up with TRBD2. Germline CDR1 and CDR2: MNHEY and SVGEGT. V was clipped by 6 bases and J by 1 base; unmatched bases: 10. The CDR3 sequence is 16 residues long. This CDR3 reads CASRAAREGSSYEQYF. The DNA for the CDR3 is TGTGCCAGCAGGGCAGCGCGGGAGGGGAGTTCCTACGAGCAGTACTTC.

This clonotype was picked up a small number of times. This sequence joins TRBV7-9 and TRBJ2-7; D not resolved. Trimming cost V 2 bases and J 6 bases, with 11 bases left between them. This CDR3 spans 13 amino acids. CDR1 is SEHNR, CDR2 FQNEAQ, per germline (reference sequence). The CDR3 loop is CASSLPALGEQYF. DNA of the CDR3: TGTGCCAGCAGCTTACCGGCTTTGGGCGAGCAGTACTTC. The full variable domain, its missing parts supplied by reference TRBV7-9 and TRBJ2-7, is DTGVSQNPRHKITKRGQNVTFRCDPISEHNRLYWYRQTLGQGPEFLTYFQNEAQLEKSRLLSDRFSAERPKGSFSTLEIQRTEQGDSAMYLCASSLPALGEQYFGPGTRLTVT.

There are a few counts of this clonotype. The chain carries TRBV5-6 and TRBJ2-1; 7 bases are a match to TRBD2. Germline V gene lookup returns CDR1 SGHDT and CDR2 YYEEEE. V was pared by 2 bases and J by 4 bases, with 9 bases of the junction left unmatched. The CDR3 extends over 16 amino acids. CDR3 coding DNA: TGTGCCAGCAGCTTAGCTCGGCTAGCGGAATACAATGAGCAGTTCTTC. This sequence encodes CASSLARLAEYNEQFF.

A few counts support this clonotype. The chain carries TRBV10-3 and TRBJ2-2, with D perhaps assigned TRBD1 or TRBD2 (5 bases each). CDR1 and CDR2 (germline): ENHRY, SYGVKD. The CDR3 is made up of 13 amino acids. Trimming took 6 bases from V and 3 from J, leaving 8 bases between them. The DNA of the CDR3 is TGTGCCATCAGGGGGGTGGACACCGGGGAGCTGTTTTTT. Translation gives CAIRGVDTGELFF.

The chain links TRBV4-1 to TRBJ2-1; TRBD2 aligns across 7 bases. The V segment lost 5 bases and the J segment 2 bases; nucleotides outside the gene matches: 9. The CDR3 consists of 16 residues. Germline values: CDR1 MGHRA, CDR2 YSYEKL. In DNA form, the CDR3 reads TGCGCCAGCAGCGCGATTAGTGGGGGGGCCTACAATGAGCAGTTCTTC. Protein sequence: CASSAISGGAYNEQFF.

This CDR3 is CASSFPAWNTEAFF. For the CDR3, the DNA is TGTGCCAGCAGCTTCCCCGCCTGGAACACTGAAGCTTTCTTT. V is TRBV7-9 and J is TRBJ1-1; D is unclear. The CDR3 sequence is 14 residues long. Trimming shortened V by 3 bases and J by 1 base, and 9 bases separated the two germline ends. CDR1 SEHNR and CDR2 FQNEAQ come from the germline V gene (reference sequence). Using reference TRBV7-9 and TRBJ1-1 for the parts outside the CDR3, the full variable domain is DTGVSQNPRHKITKRGQNVTFRCDPISEHNRLYWYRQTLGQGPEFLTYFQNEAQLEKSRLLSDRFSAERPKGSFSTLEIQRTEQGDSAMYLCASSFPAWNTEAFFGQGTRLTVV.

As concerns this clonotype: It may be a read error: a sequence one base away is much more abundant. The V gene is TRBV3-1, the J gene TRBJ2-2; no definite D call. The CDR3 totals 12 residues. The germline CDR1 and CDR2 sequences are LGHDT and YNNKEL (reference sequence). V lost 0 bases to trimming and J lost 6 bases, with 2 bases between them. CDR3 DNA sequence: TGTGCCAGCAGCCAAGAATCCGGGGAGCTGTTTTTT. Its translation is CASSQESGELFF.

V is TRBV15 and J is TRBJ2-2, with TRBD1 matching 8 bases. The CDR3 length is 18 residues. With V trimmed by 5 bases and J by 3 bases, 14 bases remained unmatched. The V gene's germline CDR1 is LNHNV and CDR2 YYDKDF (reference sequence). The CDR3 loop reads CATSFLPPRGRDTGELFF. CDR3 DNA: TGTGCCACCAGCTTCCTCCCTCCCAGGGGGCGCGACACCGGGGAGCTGTTTTTT.

This clonotype has more than one count but fewer than ten. V is TRBV11-3 and J is TRBJ2-1; D may match TRBD1 or TRBD2 (5 bases each). The CDR3 extends over 17 amino acids. The germline V gene has CDR1 SGHNT and CDR2 YENEEA. Trimming took off 1 base at V and 5 bases at J, with 18 bases between the two ends. The CDR3 sequence is CASSLGSGTASNNEQFF. CDR3 in DNA: TGTGCCAGCAGCTTAGGCTCCGGGACGGCGTCCAACAATGAGCAGTTCTTC.

This chain uses TRBV7-8 with TRBJ2-7; TRBD1 agrees at 9 bases. This CDR3 is 13 amino acids long. Germline CDR1 SGHVS, CDR2 FQNEAQ. Trimming cost V 8 bases and J 7 bases; bases outside gene matches: 9. CDR3 loop: CASGKQGAGEQYF. CDR3 nucleotides: TGTGCCAGCGGCAAACAGGGGGCGGGGGAGCAGTACTTC.

This clonotype was counted only a few times. The CDR3 loop is CASSQVGGGQNEAFF. As DNA, the CDR3 is TGCGCCAGCAGCCAGGTCGGCGGGGGCCAAAATGAAGCTTTCTTT. The V call is TRBV4-3, the J call TRBJ1-1; TRBD1 is a possible D gene (6 bases). The germline V and J ends were trimmed by 3 bases and 7 bases, with 18 bases remaining between them. CDR1 and CDR2 (germline): LGHNA, YSLEER. This CDR3 is 15 amino acids long.

This clonotype was counted ten times or more. V is TRBV6-2 or TRBV6-3 and J is TRBJ2-3; 9 bases line up with TRBD1. The trim removed 6 bases at V and 10 bases at J, leaving 14 bases unmatched. CDR1 and CDR2 from the germline V gene are MNHEY and SVGEGT. The CDR3 totals 15 residues. The CDR3 DNA reads as TGTGCCAGCAGCACCGAGGGGACAGGGCTGGTCCCGCAGTATTTT. Translating it yields CASSTEGTGLVPQYF.

This clonotype was observed many times. The V gene is TRBV9, the J gene TRBJ2-7; D is undetermined. V was clipped by 2 bases and J by 0 bases, with 12 bases between them. CDR1 SGDLS and CDR2 YYNGEE come from the germline V gene. The CDR3 has 15 residues. The CDR3 protein is CASSVGGASSYEQYF. DNA for the CDR3: TGTGCCAGCAGCGTCGGCGGAGCCAGCTCCTACGAGCAGTACTTC.

This clonotype was counted a few times. The genes are TRBV5-1 and TRBJ2-5; TRBD1 matches at 9 bases. V lost 1 base and J lost 4; bases outside the gene matches: 8. The CDR3 contains 16 residues. Germline CDR1 is SGHRS and CDR2 is YFSETQ. The CDR3 spells CASSLLPGQGVETQYF. As DNA, the CDR3 is TGCGCCAGCAGCTTGTTGCCGGGACAGGGAGTAGAGACCCAGTACTTC.

This chain links TRBV4-3 with TRBJ2-3; TRBD2 matches at 7 bases. Germline V gene data show CDR1 as LGHNA and CDR2 as YSLEER. V dropped 1 base and J dropped 0; count of bases not matched to a gene: 4. The CDR3 spans 16 residues. The CDR3 DNA reads TGCGCCAGCAGCCAAGGGGCTAGCGGTAGCACAGATACGCAGTATTTT. Its translation: CASSQGASGSTDTQYF.

V and J are TRBV20-1 and TRBJ2-1; tentative D call: TRBD1 (5 bases). The CDR3 length is 18 residues. Germline V lookup: CDR1 DFQATT, CDR2 SNEGSKA (reference sequence). Trimming shortened V by 3 bases and J by 0 bases, and 21 bases separated the two germline ends. The CDR3 nucleotides read TGCAGTGCTAGCAACGCCGAGACAGCCCGAAGCTCCTACAATGAGCAGTTCTTC. It yields the protein CSASNAETARSSYNEQFF.

V is TRBV5-1 and J is TRBJ2-7; perhaps TRBD1 as D (6 bases). Germline V CDR1 and CDR2: SGHRS, YFSETQ. The CDR3 spans 14 residues. V lost 6 bases, J lost 3 bases, and 16 bases lay in between. CDR3 sequence: CASNEIQGGYEQYF. DNA for the CDR3: TGCGCCAGCAACGAAATACAGGGCGGCTACGAGCAGTACTTC.

The CDR3 protein is CASSEYVNTEAFF. Written as DNA, the CDR3 is TGTGCCAGTAGTGAATATGTGAACACTGAAGCTTTCTTT. The V and J genes are TRBV19 and TRBJ1-1; D unclear. The CDR3 has 13 residues. V dropped 5 bases and J dropped 0 bases, with 7 bases sitting between them. The germline CDR1 and CDR2 sequences are LNHDA and SQIVND (reference sequence).

This chain links TRBV6-2 or TRBV6-3 with TRBJ2-7, with a possible D match to TRBD2 (5 bases). CDR1 and CDR2 (germline): MNHEY, SVGEGT. The ends were cut back, 4 bases at V and 6 bases at J, with 10 bases in the middle. The CDR3 covers 12 residues. The CDR3 protein is CASSWSGFEQYF. CDR3 in DNA: TGTGCCAGCAGTTGGTCGGGGTTCGAGCAGTACTTC.

This clonotype was recorded a few times. The chain is built from TRBV28 and TRBJ1-1, with D hard to call. The CDR3 extends over 13 amino acids. CDR1 is MDHEN, CDR2 SYDVKM, per germline. V was clipped by 6 bases and J by 4 bases, with 12 bases between them. This CDR3 reads CASRKASRTEAFF. The CDR3 DNA sequence: TGTGCCAGCAGAAAGGCTTCCCGCACTGAAGCTTTCTTT.

This clonotype was recorded many times. This chain's CDR3 is CASSYWSSGVSYNEQFF. The CDR3 DNA reads as TGTGCCAGCAGTTATTGGTCTAGCGGGGTCTCCTACAATGAGCAGTTCTTC. J is TRBJ2-1 and V is TRBV6-2 or TRBV6-3, with TRBD2 identical over 9 bases. The germline V gene encodes CDR1 MNHEY and CDR2 SVGEGT. The CDR3 extends over 17 amino acids. J gave up 0 bases and V 3 bases, and 6 bases lay outside the gene matches.

This clonotype has only a few counts. The CDR3 sequence is CASSRQIGSLWETQYF. CDR3 DNA: TGTGCCAGCAGTCGTCAGATAGGGAGCTTGTGGGAGACCCAGTACTTC. The J gene is TRBJ2-5, the V gene TRBV27; D possibly corresponds to TRBD2 (5 bases). V dropped 5 bases and J dropped 5 bases, with 21 bases sitting between them. Germline loops: CDR1 MNHEY, CDR2 SMNVEV (reference sequence). This CDR3 has 16 residues.

The CDR3 DNA sequence: TGTGCCAGCAGTTTGCTAGCGGGGGACACCGGGGAGCTGTTTTTT. Amino acid sequence: CASSLLAGDTGELFF. The J gene is TRBJ2-2, the V gene TRBV28; TRBD2 aligns across 10 bases. The CDR3 is made up of 15 amino acids. The V gene end was trimmed by 3 bases and the J gene end by 3 bases; junction bases not matched to a gene: 1. Germline V gene sequence: CDR1 MDHEN, CDR2 SYDVKM.

This sequence joins TRBV6-5 and TRBJ2-3; D could derive from TRBD1 or TRBD2 (5 bases each). Germline CDR1 is MNHEY and CDR2 is SVGAGI. This CDR3 has 15 residues. The ends were cut back, 4 bases at V and 1 base at J, with 12 bases in the middle. The DNA for the CDR3 is TGTGCCAGCAGTTCCGGGGCAGGAGGCACAGATACGCAGTATTTT. It yields the protein CASSSGAGGTDTQYF.